The sequence of this TCR beta chain was determined in a study of spatial heterogeneity in lung cancer (dated by TCRdb to the late 2010s). Some background on the complete study: Beta-chain transcripts were consistently detected in greater numbers than alpha-chain transcripts, which likely reflects a higher abundance of beta-chain transcripts. Nonsynonymous mutation counts, determined by whole-exome sequencing of tumor tissue, were related to TCR repertoire features. In non-small cell lung cancer, the study made a quantitative comparison of TCR alpha and beta repertoires among multiple tumor regions, matched nontumor lung and blood. Both alpha and beta chains were TCR-sequenced in samples taken at surgery, namely 220 tumor regions, approximately 66 matched nontumor lung samples and 45 to 60 PBMC samples. In the raw uncorrected reads, each unique combination of TCR and UMI appeared more than ten times on average.

Reading the germline V gene (reference sequence) gives CDR1 DFQATT and CDR2 SNEGSKA. CDR3 length: 13 amino acids, cysteine to phenylalanine. CDR3 DNA is the only sequence kept; it has 39 bases, read in frame from the first base. The germline V and J ends show losses of 1 base and 3 bases respectively, and no gene match explains 2 bases of the junction. According to the study, the label for this sample's time point signals: sample taken at primary tumor resection. TCR sequencing used whole RNA extracted from tumor and nontumor lung tissue, or from cryopreserved PBMC samples, without cell sorting. Samples were obtained from over 70 patients with early-stage, untreated non-small cell lung cancer from the lung TRACERx cohort. A patient was chosen for TCR sequencing only when enough RNA was available from at least two tumor regions. With regard to this clonotype: No cognate antigen has been identified for it. The sample holds no much larger clone one base away, and base qualities are not on file.

Beyond this particular receptor, the publication reports: Confirming at a functional level the hypothesis that regional TCRs recognize regional mutations was considered to require additional single-cell paired TCR alpha and beta sequencing. Ubiquitous expanded tumor TCRs were detected in blood more often at tumor resection than at routine follow-up.

The receptor library was made with 5' RACE. Instrument on record: NextSeq 500. To allow correction of PCR and sequencing errors, the TCR library protocol tagged every TCR cDNA molecule with a unique molecular identifier. The published analysis was carried out like this. TCR identification, UMI-based error correction and CDR3 extraction were all carried out with Decombinator tools. TCRs above a frequency of 2 per 1,000, corresponding to the top 1% of the tumor frequency distribution, were defined as expanded. Each repertoire was subsampled 100 times to 5,000 TCRs, after which Renyi diversity was computed with the R vegan package. CDR3 similarity networks were built from amino acid triplet string-kernel similarity, with CDR3s being connected when pairwise similarity was above 0.82. TCRdb took the public reads, trimmed them with fastp at Q25, ran MiXCR for clone calling and kept in-frame beta chains. Entries that share a CDR3 protein sequence are merged under the most common genes and DNA. TCRdb, rather than the study authors, made the V and J calls. The sample table lists 49,000 or so distinct CDR3 sequences, 12% of them with a count of one. Of the sample, about 43% is held by the ten largest clones.

This TCR derives from a female donor with early-stage non-small cell lung cancer. The sequence is built from TRBV20-1 and TRBJ2-7, with 8 bases in between that match TRBD1. The sequenced sample was PBMCs, obtained at surgery. The DNA sequence is given as TGCAGTGCTAGAGTACAGGGGGGCTACGAGCAGTACTTC. It translates to CSARVQGGYEQYF.